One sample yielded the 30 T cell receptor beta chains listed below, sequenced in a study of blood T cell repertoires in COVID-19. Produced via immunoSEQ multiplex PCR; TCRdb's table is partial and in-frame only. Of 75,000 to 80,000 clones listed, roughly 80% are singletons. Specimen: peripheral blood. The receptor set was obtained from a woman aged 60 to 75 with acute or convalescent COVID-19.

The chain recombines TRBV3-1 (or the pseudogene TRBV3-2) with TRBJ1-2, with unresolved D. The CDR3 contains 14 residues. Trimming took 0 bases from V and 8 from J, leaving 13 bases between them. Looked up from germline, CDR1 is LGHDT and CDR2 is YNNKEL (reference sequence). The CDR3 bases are TGTGCCAGCAGCCAAGATAACAAAGTGTGGGGCTACACCTTC. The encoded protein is CASSQDNKVWGYTF.

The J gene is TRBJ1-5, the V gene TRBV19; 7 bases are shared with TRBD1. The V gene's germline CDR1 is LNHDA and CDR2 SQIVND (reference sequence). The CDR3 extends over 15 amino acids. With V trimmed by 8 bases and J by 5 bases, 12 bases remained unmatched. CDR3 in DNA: TGTGCCAGTGGGAGTAGGGGACAGATATATCAGCCCCAGCATTTT. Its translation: CASGSRGQIYQPQHF.

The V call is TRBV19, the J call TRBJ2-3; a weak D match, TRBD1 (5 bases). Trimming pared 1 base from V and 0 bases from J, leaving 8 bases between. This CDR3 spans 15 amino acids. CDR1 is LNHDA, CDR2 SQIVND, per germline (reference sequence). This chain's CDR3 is CASSIGAGSTDTQYF. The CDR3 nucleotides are TGTGCCAGTAGTATAGGGGCAGGGAGCACAGATACGCAGTATTTT.

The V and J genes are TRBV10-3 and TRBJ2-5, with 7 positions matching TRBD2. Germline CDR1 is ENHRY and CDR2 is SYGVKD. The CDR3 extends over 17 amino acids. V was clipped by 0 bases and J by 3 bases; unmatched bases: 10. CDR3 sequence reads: CAISESASGLPEETQYF. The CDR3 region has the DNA TGTGCCATCAGTGAGTCGGCTAGCGGCCTTCCCGAAGAGACCCAGTACTTC.

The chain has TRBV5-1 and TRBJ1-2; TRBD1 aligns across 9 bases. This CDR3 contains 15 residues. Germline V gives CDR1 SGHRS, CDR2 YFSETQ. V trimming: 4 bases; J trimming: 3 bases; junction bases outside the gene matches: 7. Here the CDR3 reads CASSPDRGIDYGYTF. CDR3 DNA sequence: TGCGCCAGCAGCCCGGACAGGGGAATAGACTATGGCTACACCTTC.

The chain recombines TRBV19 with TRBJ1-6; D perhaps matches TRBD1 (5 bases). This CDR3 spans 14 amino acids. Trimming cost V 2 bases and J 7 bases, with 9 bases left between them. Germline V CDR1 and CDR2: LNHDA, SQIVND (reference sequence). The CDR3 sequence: CASSIQGMNSPLHF. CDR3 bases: TGTGCCAGTAGTATACAGGGAATGAATTCACCCCTCCACTTT.

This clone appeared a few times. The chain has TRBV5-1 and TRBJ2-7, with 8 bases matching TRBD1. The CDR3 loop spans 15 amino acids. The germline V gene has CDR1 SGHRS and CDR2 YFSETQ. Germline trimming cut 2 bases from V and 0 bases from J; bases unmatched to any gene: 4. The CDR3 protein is CASSLGTGLSYEQYF. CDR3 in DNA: TGCGCCAGCAGCTTAGGGACAGGCCTCTCCTACGAGCAGTACTTC.

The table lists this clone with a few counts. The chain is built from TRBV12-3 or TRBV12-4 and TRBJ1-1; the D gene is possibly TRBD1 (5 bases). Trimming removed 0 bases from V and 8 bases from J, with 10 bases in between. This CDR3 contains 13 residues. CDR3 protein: CASSLALGPEAFF. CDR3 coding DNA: TGTGCCAGCAGTTTAGCGCTGGGGCCGGAAGCTTTCTTT.

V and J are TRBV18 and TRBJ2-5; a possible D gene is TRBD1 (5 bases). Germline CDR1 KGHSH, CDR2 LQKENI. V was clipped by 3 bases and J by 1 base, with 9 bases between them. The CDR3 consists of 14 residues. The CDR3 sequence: CASSPRQFQETQYF. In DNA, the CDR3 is TGTGCCAGCTCACCCCGACAGTTCCAAGAGACCCAGTACTTC.

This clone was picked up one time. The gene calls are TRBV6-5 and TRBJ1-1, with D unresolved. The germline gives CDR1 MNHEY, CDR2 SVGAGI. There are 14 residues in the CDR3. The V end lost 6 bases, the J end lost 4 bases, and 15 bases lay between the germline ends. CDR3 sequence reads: CASSPLGRSTEAFF. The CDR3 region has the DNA TGTGCCAGCAGCCCCCTCGGGAGATCCACTGAAGCTTTCTTT.

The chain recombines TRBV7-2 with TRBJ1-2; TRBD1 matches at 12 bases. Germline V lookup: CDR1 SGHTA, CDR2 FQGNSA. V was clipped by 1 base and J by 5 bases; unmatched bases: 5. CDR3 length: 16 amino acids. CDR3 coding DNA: TGTGCCAGCAGCTTAGTTACGGGACAGGGGGCATATGGCTACACCTTC. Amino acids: CASSLVTGQGAYGYTF. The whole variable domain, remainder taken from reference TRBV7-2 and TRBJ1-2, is GAGVSQSPSNKVTEKGKDVELRCDPISGHTALYWYRQSLGQGLEFLIYFQGNSAPDKSGLPSDRFSAERTGGSVSTLTIQRTQQEDSAVYLCASSLVTGQGAYGYTFGSGTRLTVV.

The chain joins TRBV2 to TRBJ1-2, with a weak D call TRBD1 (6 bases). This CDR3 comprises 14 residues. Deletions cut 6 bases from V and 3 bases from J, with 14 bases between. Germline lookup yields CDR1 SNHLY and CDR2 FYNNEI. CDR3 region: CASRREQGDYGYTF. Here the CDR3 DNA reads TGTGCCAGCAGGAGGGAACAGGGTGACTATGGCTACACCTTC.

CDR3 region: CASSPQGGTEAFF. CDR3 DNA: TGTGCCAGCAGTCCCCAGGGGGGCACTGAAGCTTTCTTT. The V and J genes are TRBV6-5 and TRBJ1-1; 7 positions agree with TRBD1. CDR1 is MNHEY, CDR2 SVGAGI, per germline. V shed 5 bases, J shed 4 bases, and the junction held 4 bases outside the gene matches. There are 13 residues in the CDR3.

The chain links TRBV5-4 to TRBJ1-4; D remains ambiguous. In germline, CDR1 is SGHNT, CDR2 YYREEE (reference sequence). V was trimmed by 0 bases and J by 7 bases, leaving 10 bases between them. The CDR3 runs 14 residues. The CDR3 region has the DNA TGTGCCAGCAGCTTGGGCGTTGGCGGTGAAAAACTGTTTTTT. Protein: CASSLGVGGEKLFF.

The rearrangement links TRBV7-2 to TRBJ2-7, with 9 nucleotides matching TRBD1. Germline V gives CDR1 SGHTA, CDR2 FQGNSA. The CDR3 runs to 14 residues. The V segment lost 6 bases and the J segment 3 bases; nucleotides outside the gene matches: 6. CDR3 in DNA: TGTGCCAGCAGTAGACAGGGGGAACTCTACGAGCAGTACTTC. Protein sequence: CASSRQGELYEQYF.

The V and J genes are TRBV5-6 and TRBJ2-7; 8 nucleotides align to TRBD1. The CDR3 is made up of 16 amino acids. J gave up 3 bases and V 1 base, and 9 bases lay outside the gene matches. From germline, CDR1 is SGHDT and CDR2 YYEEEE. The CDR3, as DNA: TGTGCCAGCAGCTTGTTCCCAGGGGGCCTAGGCTACGAGCAGTACTTC. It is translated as CASSLFPGGLGYEQYF.

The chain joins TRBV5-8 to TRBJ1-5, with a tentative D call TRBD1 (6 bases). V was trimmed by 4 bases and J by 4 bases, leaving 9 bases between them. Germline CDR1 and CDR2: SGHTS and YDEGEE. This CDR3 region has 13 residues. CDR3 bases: TGTGCCAGCAGCAACAGGGTGAATCAGCCCCAGCATTTT. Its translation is CASSNRVNQPQHF.

In nucleotides, the CDR3 is TGTGCCAGCAGAAAAGCGGGGAATTCACCCCTCCACTTT. Amino acid sequence: CASRKAGNSPLHF. V usage is TRBV7-6 and J usage is TRBJ1-6; unclear D gene. V was shortened by 6 bases and J by 7 bases, with 10 bases between the two germline ends. Germline CDR1 and CDR2: SGHVS and FNYEAQ. The CDR3 consists of 13 residues.

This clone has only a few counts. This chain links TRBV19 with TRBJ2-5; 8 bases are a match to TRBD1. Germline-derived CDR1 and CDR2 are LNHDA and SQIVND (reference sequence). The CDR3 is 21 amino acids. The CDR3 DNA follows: TGTGCTGATACGCGAGAAATGTTAGGGACATTGAGACAGGGGACCTGCGAGACCCAGTACTTC. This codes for CADTREMLGTLRQGTCETQYF.

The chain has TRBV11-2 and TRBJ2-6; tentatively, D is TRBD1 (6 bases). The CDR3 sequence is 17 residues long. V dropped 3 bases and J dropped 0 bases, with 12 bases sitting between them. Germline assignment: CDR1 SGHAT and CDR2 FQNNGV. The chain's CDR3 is CASSFVRGSSGANVLTF. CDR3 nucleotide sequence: TGTGCCAGCAGCTTTGTAAGGGGGAGCTCTGGGGCCAACGTCCTGACTTTC.

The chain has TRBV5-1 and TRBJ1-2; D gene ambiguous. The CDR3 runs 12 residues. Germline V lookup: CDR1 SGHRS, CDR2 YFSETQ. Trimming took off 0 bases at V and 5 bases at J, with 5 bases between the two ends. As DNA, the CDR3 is TGCGCCAGCAGCTTGGCGGAGTATGGCTACACCTTC. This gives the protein CASSLAEYGYTF.

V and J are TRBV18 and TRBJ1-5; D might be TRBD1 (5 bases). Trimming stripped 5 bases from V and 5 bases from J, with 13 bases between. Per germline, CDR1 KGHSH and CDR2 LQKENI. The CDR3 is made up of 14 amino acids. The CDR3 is CASSSTTDYQPQHF. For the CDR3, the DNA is TGTGCCAGCTCATCAACGACAGATTATCAGCCCCAGCATTTT. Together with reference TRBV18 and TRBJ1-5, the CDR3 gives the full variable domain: NAGVMQNPRHLVRRRGQEARLRCSPMKGHSHVYWYRQLPEEGLKFMVYLQKENIIDESGMPKERFSAEFPKEGPSILRIQQVVRGDSAAYFCASSSTTDYQPQHFGDGTRLSIL.

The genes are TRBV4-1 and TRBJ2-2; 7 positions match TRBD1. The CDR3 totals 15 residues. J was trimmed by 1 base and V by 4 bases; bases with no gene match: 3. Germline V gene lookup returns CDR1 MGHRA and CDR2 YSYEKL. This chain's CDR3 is CASSLWTGNTGELFF. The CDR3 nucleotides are TGCGCCAGCAGCCTATGGACAGGGAACACCGGGGAGCTGTTTTTT.

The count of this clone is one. The CDR3 region has the DNA TGCGCCAGCAGCTTGTATGGAACAGGGATGTACGAGCAGTACGTC. Translating it yields CASSLYGTGMYEQYV. This chain links TRBV5-1 with TRBJ2-7; D may be TRBD1 (6 bases). Trimming took off 1 base at V and 4 bases at J, with 15 bases between the two ends. The CDR3 runs 15 residues. Per germline, CDR1 SGHRS and CDR2 YFSETQ.

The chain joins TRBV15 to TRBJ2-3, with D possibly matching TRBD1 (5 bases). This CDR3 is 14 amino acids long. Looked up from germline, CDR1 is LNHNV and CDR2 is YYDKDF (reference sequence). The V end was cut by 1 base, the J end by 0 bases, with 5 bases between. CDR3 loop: CATSRGQSTDTQYF. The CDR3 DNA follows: TGTGCCACCAGCAGAGGACAGAGCACAGATACGCAGTATTTT.

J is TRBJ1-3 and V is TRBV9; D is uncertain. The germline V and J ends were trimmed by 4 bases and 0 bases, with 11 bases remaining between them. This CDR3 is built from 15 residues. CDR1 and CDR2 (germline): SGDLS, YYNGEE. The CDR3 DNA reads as TGTGCCAGCAGCCGCGGGGTGGGCTCTGGAAACACCATATATTTT. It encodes CASSRGVGSGNTIYF.

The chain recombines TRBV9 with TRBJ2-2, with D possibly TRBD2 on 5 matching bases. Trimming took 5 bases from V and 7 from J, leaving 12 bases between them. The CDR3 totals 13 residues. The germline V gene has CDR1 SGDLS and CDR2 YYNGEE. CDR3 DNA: TGTGCCAGCAGTGGCCTGGGGAGCGGGGAGCTGTTTTTT. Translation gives CASSGLGSGELFF.

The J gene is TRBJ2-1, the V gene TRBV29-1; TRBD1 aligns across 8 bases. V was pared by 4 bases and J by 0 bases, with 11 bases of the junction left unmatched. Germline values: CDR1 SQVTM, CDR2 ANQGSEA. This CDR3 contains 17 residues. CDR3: CSVGPLWDRTSYNEQFF. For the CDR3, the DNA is TGCAGCGTTGGACCACTTTGGGACAGGACCTCCTACAATGAGCAGTTCTTC.

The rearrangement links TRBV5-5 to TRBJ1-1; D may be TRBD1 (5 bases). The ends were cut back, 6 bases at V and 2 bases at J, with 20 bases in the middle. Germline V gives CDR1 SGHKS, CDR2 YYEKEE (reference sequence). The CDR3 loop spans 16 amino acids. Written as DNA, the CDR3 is TGTGCCAGCACCTCCCGGGAGGACACCCTCAACACTGAAGCTTTCTTT. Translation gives CASTSREDTLNTEAFF.

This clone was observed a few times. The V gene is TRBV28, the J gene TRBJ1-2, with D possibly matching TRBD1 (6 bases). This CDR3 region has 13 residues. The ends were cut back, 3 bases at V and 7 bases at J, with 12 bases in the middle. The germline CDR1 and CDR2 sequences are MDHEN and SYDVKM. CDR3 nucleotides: TGTGCCAGCAGTTTTAGACAGGCGGGTGGCTACACCTTC. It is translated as CASSFRQAGGYTF.